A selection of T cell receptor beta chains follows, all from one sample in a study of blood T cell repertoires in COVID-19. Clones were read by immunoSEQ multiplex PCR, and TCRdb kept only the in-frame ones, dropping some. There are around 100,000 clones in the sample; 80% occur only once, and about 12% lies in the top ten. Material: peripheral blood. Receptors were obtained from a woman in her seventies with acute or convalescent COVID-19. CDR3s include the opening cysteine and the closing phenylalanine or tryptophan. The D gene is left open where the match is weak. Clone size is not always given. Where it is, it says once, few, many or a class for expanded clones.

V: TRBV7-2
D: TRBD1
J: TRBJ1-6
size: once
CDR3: CASRLDRVNSPLHF
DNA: TGTGCCAGCAGACTGGACAGGGTTAATTCACCCCTCCACTTT

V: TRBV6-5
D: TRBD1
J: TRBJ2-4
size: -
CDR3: CASSSGQAIQYF
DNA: TGTGCCAGCAGTTCGGGACAGGCCATTCAGTACTTC

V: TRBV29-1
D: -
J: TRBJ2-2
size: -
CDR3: CSALGALNTGELFF
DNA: TGCAGCGCCTTGGGGGCTCTTAACACCGGGGAGCTGTTTTTT

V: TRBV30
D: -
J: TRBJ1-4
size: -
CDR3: CAWSVRSVNEKLFF
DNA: TGTGCCTGGAGTGTCCGCAGCGTAAATGAAAAACTGTTTTTT

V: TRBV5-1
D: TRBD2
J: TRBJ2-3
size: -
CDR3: CASSESSGGGDTQYF
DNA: TGCGCCAGCAGCGAATCTAGCGGGGGAGGGGATACGCAGTATTTT

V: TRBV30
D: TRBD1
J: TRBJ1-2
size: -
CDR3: CAWRGRGREGYTF
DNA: TGTGCCTGGAGGGGCAGGGGGCGTGAGGGCTACACCTTC

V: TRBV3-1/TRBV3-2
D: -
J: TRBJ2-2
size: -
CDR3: CASSQERGGGTGELFF
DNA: TGTGCCAGCAGCCAAGAAAGGGGAGGGGGCACCGGGGAGCTGTTTTTT

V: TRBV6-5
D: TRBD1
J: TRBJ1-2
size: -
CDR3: CASTRTGDGYTF
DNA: TGTGCCAGCACCAGGACAGGGGATGGCTACACCTTC

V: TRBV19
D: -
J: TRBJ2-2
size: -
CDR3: CASSSGFRAGELFF
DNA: TGTGCCAGTTCATCGGGCTTCAGGGCCGGGGAGCTGTTTTTT

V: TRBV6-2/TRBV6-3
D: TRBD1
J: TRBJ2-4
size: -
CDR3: CASSPRDSRAKNIQYF
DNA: TGTGCCAGCAGCCCCCGGGACAGCCGAGCCAAAAACATTCAGTACTTC

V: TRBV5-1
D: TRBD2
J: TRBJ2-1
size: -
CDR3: CASSLLLAGGLGDEQFF
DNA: TGCGCCAGCAGCTTATTACTAGCGGGGGGTCTAGGGGATGAGCAGTTCTTC

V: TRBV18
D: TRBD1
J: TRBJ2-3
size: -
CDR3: CASSYSPGQAFHTQYF
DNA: TGTGCCAGCTCGTACTCTCCGGGACAGGCCTTCCATACGCAGTATTTT

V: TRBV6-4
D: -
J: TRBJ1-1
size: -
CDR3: CASRETGGTEAFF
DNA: TGTGCCAGCAGGGAGACAGGTGGCACTGAAGCTTTCTTT

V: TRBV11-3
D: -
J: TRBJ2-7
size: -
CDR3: CASSLSRNYEQYF
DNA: TGTGCCAGCAGCTTATCCAGGAACTACGAGCAGTACTTC

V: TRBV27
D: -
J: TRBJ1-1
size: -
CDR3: CASSPDRVNTEAFF
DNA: TGTGCCAGCAGTCCCGACAGAGTGAACACTGAAGCTTTCTTT

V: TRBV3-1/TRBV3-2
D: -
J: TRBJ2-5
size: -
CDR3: CASNQQGRGETQYF
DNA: TGTGCCAGCAACCAACAGGGGAGGGGAGAGACCCAGTACTTC

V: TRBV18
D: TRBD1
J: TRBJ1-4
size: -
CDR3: CASSLQSAGQGSNEKLFF
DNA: TGTGCCAGCTCACTTCAAAGCGCGGGACAGGGTTCTAATGAAAAACTGTTTTTT

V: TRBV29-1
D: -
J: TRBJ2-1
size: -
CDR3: CSVAGVNYNEQFF
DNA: TGCAGCGTTGCAGGGGTTAACTACAATGAGCAGTTCTTC

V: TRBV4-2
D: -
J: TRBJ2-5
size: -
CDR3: CASSQARRAGETQYF
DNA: TGTGCCAGCAGCCAAGCTCGACGGGCGGGAGAGACCCAGTACTTC

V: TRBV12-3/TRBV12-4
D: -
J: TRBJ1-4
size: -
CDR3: CASTTGLNEKLFF
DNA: TGTGCCAGCACCACCGGACTCAATGAAAAACTGTTTTTT

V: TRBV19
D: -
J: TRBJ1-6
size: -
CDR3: CASSIYGEFNSPLHF
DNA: TGTGCCAGTAGTATCTACGGGGAATTCAATTCACCCCTCCACTTT

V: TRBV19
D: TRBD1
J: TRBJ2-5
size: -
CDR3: CASSSGQGETQYF
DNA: TGTGCCAGTAGTTCAGGACAGGGAGAGACCCAGTACTTC

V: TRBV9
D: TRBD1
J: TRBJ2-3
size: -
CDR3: CASSAQETGARTDTQYF
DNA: TGTGCCAGCAGCGCCCAGGAGACAGGGGCCCGCACAGATACGCAGTATTTT

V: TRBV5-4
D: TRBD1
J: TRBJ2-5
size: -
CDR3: CASSQSQGVRETQYF
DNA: TGTGCCAGCAGCCAATCACAGGGGGTTAGAGAGACCCAGTACTTC

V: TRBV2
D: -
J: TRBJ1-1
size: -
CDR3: CASTEGLGNTEAFF
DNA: TGTGCCAGCACTGAGGGCCTCGGGAACACTGAAGCTTTCTTT

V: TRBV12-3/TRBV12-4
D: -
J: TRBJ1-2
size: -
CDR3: CASGLGYTF
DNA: TGTGCCAGCGGCCTCGGCTACACCTTC

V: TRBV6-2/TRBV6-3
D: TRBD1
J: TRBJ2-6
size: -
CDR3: CASSYMRTGTHSGANVLTF
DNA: TGTGCCAGCAGTTACATGAGGACAGGAACGCACTCTGGGGCCAACGTCCTGACTTTC

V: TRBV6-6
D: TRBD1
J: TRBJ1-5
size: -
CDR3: CASTQGQGIWQPQHF
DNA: TGTGCCAGCACCCAGGGACAGGGGATATGGCAGCCCCAGCATTTT

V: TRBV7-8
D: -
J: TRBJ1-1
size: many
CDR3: CASSLGDMNTEAFF
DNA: TGTGCCAGCAGCTTAGGAGATATGAACACTGAAGCTTTCTTT

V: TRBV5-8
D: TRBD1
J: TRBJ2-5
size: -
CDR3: CASRRTGGTAETQYF
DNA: TGTGCCAGCAGGCGCACAGGGGGCACAGCGGAGACCCAGTACTTC

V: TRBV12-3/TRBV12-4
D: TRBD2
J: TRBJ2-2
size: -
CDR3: CATGTTNTGELFF
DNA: TGTGCCACCGGGACTACGAACACCGGGGAGCTGTTTTTT

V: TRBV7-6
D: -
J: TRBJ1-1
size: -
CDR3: CASSLGGRGMNTEAFF
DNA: TGTGCCAGCAGCTTGGGGGGGCGAGGGATGAACACTGAAGCTTTCTTT

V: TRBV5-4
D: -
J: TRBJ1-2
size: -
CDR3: CASSLVGENYGYTF
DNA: TGTGCCAGCAGCTTGGTCGGAGAGAACTATGGCTACACCTTC

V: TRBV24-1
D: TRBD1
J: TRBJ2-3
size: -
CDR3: CATSEGQGTDTQYF
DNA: TGTGCCACCAGTGAGGGACAGGGCACAGATACGCAGTATTTT

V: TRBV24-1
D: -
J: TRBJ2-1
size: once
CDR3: CATSDAGGAGQWSNEQFF
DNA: TGTGCCACCAGTGATGCCGGGGGGGCGGGACAGTGGAGCAATGAGCAGTTCTTC

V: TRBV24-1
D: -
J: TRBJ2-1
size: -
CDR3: CATSDSLGHSSPYNEQFF
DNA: TGTGCCACCAGTGATTCGTTAGGACATTCAAGCCCCTACAATGAGCAGTTCTTC

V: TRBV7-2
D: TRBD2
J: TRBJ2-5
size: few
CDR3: CASSLGSLAGLGETQYF
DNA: TGTGCCAGCAGCTTAGGGTCCCTAGCGGGGCTCGGGGAGACCCAGTACTTC

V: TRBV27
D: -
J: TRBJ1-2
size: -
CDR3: CASSRASTGINGYTF
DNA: TGTGCCAGCAGTCGGGCCTCAACAGGGATCAATGGCTACACCTTC

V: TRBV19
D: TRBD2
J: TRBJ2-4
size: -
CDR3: CASSTHSGLAKNIQYF
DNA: TGTGCCAGTAGTACCCATAGCGGGTTAGCCAAAAACATTCAGTACTTC

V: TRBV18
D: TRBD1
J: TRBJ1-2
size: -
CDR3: CASSPKTGTEGYGYTF
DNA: TGTGCCAGCTCGCCAAAAACCGGGACAGAGGGCTATGGCTACACCTTC

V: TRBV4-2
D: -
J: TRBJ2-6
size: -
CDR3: CASSQDVGAGSGANVLTF
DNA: TGTGCCAGCAGCCAAGATGTGGGCGCGGGCTCTGGGGCCAACGTCCTGACTTTC

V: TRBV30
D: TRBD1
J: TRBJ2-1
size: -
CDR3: CAWSGQGYNEQFF
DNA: TGTGCCTGGAGTGGACAGGGGTACAATGAGCAGTTCTTC

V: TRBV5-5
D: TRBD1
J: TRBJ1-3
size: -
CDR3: CASSFSRTGTGNTIYF
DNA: TGTGCCAGCAGCTTTTCCAGGACAGGGACTGGAAACACCATATATTTT

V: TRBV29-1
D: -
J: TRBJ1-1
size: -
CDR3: CSAFGQLNTEAFF
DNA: TGCAGCGCCTTCGGACAGCTCAACACTGAAGCTTTCTTT

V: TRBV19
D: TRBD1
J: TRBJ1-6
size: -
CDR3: CASTPGQINSPLHF
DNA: TGTGCCAGTACGCCGGGACAGATTAATTCACCCCTCCACTTT

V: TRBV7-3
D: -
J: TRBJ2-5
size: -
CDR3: CASSLSGRVGETQYF
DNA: TGTGCCAGCAGCTTAAGCGGCAGGGTAGGGGAGACCCAGTACTTC